The next 10 T cell receptor beta chains were all read from a single sample in a study of beta chain features in type 1 diabetes. Sequencing targeted expressed TCRB transcripts, as all isolated RNA had been reverse transcribed. Clones were read by immunoSEQ multiplex PCR, and TCRdb kept only the in-frame ones, dropping some. The sample yields around 300,000 clones, 8% to 13% seen once. Sequences were obtained from naive CD4+ T cells from blood. The receptors come from a woman aged 25 to 39 in good health.

The rearrangement uses TRBV5-1 and TRBJ2-1; 7 bases map to TRBD2. The length of the CDR3 is 15 residues. The V gene's germline CDR1 is SGHRS and CDR2 YFSETQ. With V trimmed by 2 bases and J by 6 bases, 8 bases remained unmatched. The CDR3 region has the DNA TGCGCCAGCAGCTTTGAAGGACTAGTGATCAATGAGCAGTTCTTC. Protein: CASSFEGLVINEQFF.

The chain uses TRBV6-5 and TRBJ2-7, with D possibly TRBD1 on 5 matching bases. Germline-derived CDR1 and CDR2 are MNHEY and SVGAGI. V gave up 1 base and J gave up 3 bases, with 10 bases separating them. The CDR3 length is 14 residues. CDR3 loop: CASSYFQGHYEQYF. DNA of the CDR3: TGTGCCAGCAGTTACTTTCAGGGTCACTACGAGCAGTACTTC.

In this sample, this clone turned up a few times. This chain uses TRBV7-2 with TRBJ2-2; 11 bases are shared with TRBD2. This CDR3 contains 16 residues. The V segment lost 5 bases and the J segment 4 bases; nucleotides outside the gene matches: 6. The germline gives CDR1 SGHTA, CDR2 FQGNSA. The CDR3 is CASSTRTSGFTGELFF. In DNA, the CDR3 is TGTGCCAGCAGCACGAGGACTAGCGGGTTCACCGGGGAGCTGTTTTTT.

This clone was picked up a small number of times. The chain employs TRBV4-1 and TRBJ2-3; 14 bases line up with TRBD2. This CDR3 has 18 residues. V trimming: 0 bases; J trimming: 6 bases; junction bases outside the gene matches: 8. Germline V gene sequence: CDR1 MGHRA, CDR2 YSYEKL. The CDR3 region is CASSQDIGLAGGWDTQYF. In DNA, the CDR3 is TGCGCCAGCAGCCAAGATATCGGACTAGCGGGAGGATGGGATACGCAGTATTTT.

V is TRBV29-1 and J is TRBJ1-4, with unresolved D. The ends were cut back, 4 bases at V and 10 bases at J, with 13 bases in the middle. This CDR3 is built from 12 residues. Germline CDR1 reads SQVTM; CDR2 reads ANQGSEA. CDR3 in DNA: TGCAGCGTTGGTACGGGGTGGGGAAAACTGTTTTTT. It is translated as CSVGTGWGKLFF.

This clone was observed a handful of times. The chain recombines TRBV25-1 with TRBJ2-7; D is possibly TRBD1 (5 bases). The V gene lost 5 bases and the J gene lost 4 bases, with 6 bases spanning the gap. The V gene's germline CDR1 is MGHDK and CDR2 SYGVNS. CDR3 size: 11 residues. This chain's CDR3 is CASSSGYEQYF. The CDR3 nucleotides are TGTGCCAGCAGTTCAGGGTACGAGCAGTACTTC.

The chain recombines TRBV28 with TRBJ2-1; D perhaps matches TRBD1 (6 bases). This CDR3 has 15 amino acids. Trimming took 5 bases from V and 7 from J, leaving 18 bases between them. Germline V gene lookup returns CDR1 MDHEN and CDR2 SYDVKM. CDR3 sequence reads: CASSPHRVVENEQFF. The CDR3 DNA reads TGTGCCAGCAGTCCCCACAGGGTTGTAGAGAATGAGCAGTTCTTC.

This chain connects TRBV28 to TRBJ1-2; no clear D gene. This CDR3 region has 12 residues. Trimming cost V 7 bases and J 5 bases, with 11 bases left between them. CDR1 and CDR2 from the germline V gene are MDHEN and SYDVKM. The CDR3: CASTEGEYGYTF. CDR3 bases: TGTGCCAGCACCGAAGGAGAGTATGGCTACACCTTC.

V gene TRBV7-3 combines with J gene TRBJ2-3; 14 nucleotides agree with TRBD2. This CDR3 region has 17 residues. Trimming took 0 bases from V and 1 from J; bases not matched to a gene: 0. Germline V gene sequence: CDR1 SGHTA, CDR2 FQGTGA. The CDR3 sequence is CASSLTGLAGGTDTQYF. In DNA, the CDR3 is TGTGCCAGCAGCTTAACGGGACTAGCGGGGGGCACAGATACGCAGTATTTT. The full variable domain, its missing parts supplied by reference TRBV7-3 and TRBJ2-3, is GAGVSQTPSNKVTEKGKYVELRCDPISGHTALYWYRQSLGQGPEFLIYFQGTGAADDSGLPNDRFFAVRPEGSVSTLKIQRTERGDSAVYLCASSLTGLAGGTDTQYFGPGTRLTVL.

The CDR3 sequence: CAWSDGRLDTDTQYF. Written as DNA, the CDR3 is TGTGCCTGGAGTGACGGCCGACTAGACACAGATACGCAGTATTTT. V gene TRBV30 combines with J gene TRBJ2-3, with a tentative D call TRBD2 (6 bases). The CDR3 is made up of 15 amino acids. Per the germline V gene, CDR1 is GTSNPN and CDR2 is SVGIG (reference sequence). V lost 1 base to trimming and J lost 2 bases, with 13 bases between them.